The 30 T cell receptor beta chains below all came from one sample that was sequenced in a study of shared clonotypes between healthy human individuals. TCRdb keeps only in-frame clones here, not all; method: immunoSEQ multiplex PCR. Among 2.3 million or so clones listed, approximately 95% were seen once. Specimen: naive CD4+ T cells from PBMCs. Subset indicated: CD45RA+ positively selected. Receptors originate from a man aged 18 to 29 in good health. Some clones in this sample may be carry-over from other donors' samples.

The chain has TRBV30 and TRBJ1-2, with 8 bases fitting TRBD1. Germline V gene lookup returns CDR1 GTSNPN and CDR2 SVGIG (reference sequence). The CDR3 runs to 16 residues. Trimming at V came to 4 bases and at J to 4 bases, leaving 14 bases not matched to a gene. Written as DNA, the CDR3 is TGTGCCTGGAACCCTGTGCTGGCAGGGGGCTTCTATGGCTACACCTTC. Protein product: CAWNPVLAGGFYGYTF. Together with reference TRBV30 and TRBJ1-2, the CDR3 gives the full variable domain: SQTIHQWPATLVQPVGSPLSLECTVEGTSNPNLYWYRQAAGRGLQLLFYSVGIGQISSEVPQNLSASRPQDRQFILSSKKLLLSDSGFYLCAWNPVLAGGFYGYTFGSGTRLTVV.

This clone was counted once. The rearrangement joins TRBV28 to TRBJ1-1; D is perhaps TRBD1 (6 bases). The ends were cut back, 6 bases at V and 7 bases at J, with 9 bases in the middle. Germline V gene data show CDR1 as MDHEN and CDR2 as SYDVKM. This CDR3 spans 11 amino acids. This CDR3 reads CASSGTSEAFF. The CDR3, as DNA: TGTGCCAGCAGCGGGACAAGTGAAGCTTTCTTT.

The chain joins TRBV2 to TRBJ2-7; unclear D gene. The CDR3 runs to 13 residues. V was clipped by 0 bases and J by 6 bases, with 9 bases between them. CDR1 SNHLY and CDR2 FYNNEI come from the germline V gene. The CDR3 nucleotides are TGTGCCAGCAGTGAAGCGGGATATGGCGAGCAGTACTTC. This sequence encodes CASSEAGYGEQYF. Variable domain in full (rest from reference TRBV2 and TRBJ2-7): EPEVTQTPSHQVTQMGQEVILRCVPISNHLYFYWYRQILGQKVEFLVSFYNNEISEKSEIFDDQFSVERPDGSNFTLKIRSTKLEDSAMYFCASSEAGYGEQYFGPGTRLTVT.

V gene TRBV7-2 combines with J gene TRBJ1-2; D possibly corresponds to TRBD1 (6 bases). This CDR3 has 12 amino acids. Between the trimmed V and J ends, which lost 4 bases and 6 bases, there was a span of 9 bases. Germline V gene lookup returns CDR1 SGHTA and CDR2 FQGNSA. CDR3 sequence reads: CASSSGTHGYTF. The CDR3 DNA sequence: TGTGCCAGCAGCTCCGGGACACATGGCTACACCTTC.

The chain has TRBV27 and TRBJ2-7; 10 nucleotides line up with TRBD1. The CDR3 sequence is 17 residues long. Trimming cost V 9 bases and J 3 bases; bases outside gene matches: 17. The germline gives CDR1 MNHEY, CDR2 SMNVEV (reference sequence). CDR3 coding DNA: TGTGCCAGGGACCTTCGAAAACCGGGACAGGGGAGCTACGAGCAGTACTTC. Its translation is CARDLRKPGQGSYEQYF.

V gene TRBV9 combines with J gene TRBJ2-5, with TRBD2 as a possible D gene (6 bases). The V gene lost 4 bases and the J gene lost 5 bases, with 15 bases spanning the gap. The CDR3 covers 14 residues. Per the germline V gene, CDR1 is SGDLS and CDR2 is YYNGEE. The CDR3 DNA follows: TGTGCCAGCAGCCGGGGAGGTCCTTCGGAGACCCAGTACTTC. Translating it yields CASSRGGPSETQYF.

The chain is built from TRBV11-2 and TRBJ2-2; D gene unclear. CDR1 is SGHAT and CDR2 is FQNNGV in the germline V gene. This CDR3 is built from 14 residues. V was cut by 1 base and J by 7 bases, with 10 bases left in between. The CDR3 protein is CASSLVALVGELFF. Here the CDR3 DNA reads TGTGCCAGCAGCTTAGTGGCCCTGGTCGGGGAGCTGTTTTTT.

The V gene is TRBV6-5, the J gene TRBJ1-3, with 8 positions matching TRBD1. The CDR3 has 16 residues. Germline V gene lookup returns CDR1 MNHEY and CDR2 SVGAGI. V lost 4 bases to trimming and J lost 0 bases; unmatched junction nucleotides: 5. Here the CDR3 reads CASSSFTGGSGNTIYF. CDR3 DNA sequence: TGTGCCAGCAGTTCCTTCACAGGGGGCTCTGGAAACACCATATATTTT.

The rearrangement joins TRBV28 to TRBJ2-7; D may be TRBD2 (5 bases). Per germline, CDR1 MDHEN and CDR2 SYDVKM. V lost 8 bases and J lost 1, with 12 bases in between. The CDR3 is made up of 13 amino acids. The CDR3 reads CASWPGVSYEQYF. In DNA form, the CDR3 reads TGTGCCAGCTGGCCCGGGGTTTCCTACGAGCAGTACTTC.

The V and J genes are TRBV11-3 and TRBJ2-7, with TRBD1 identical over 8 bases. This CDR3 has 14 residues. The junction had 4 bases not matched to a gene; V was cut back by 4 bases and J by 2 bases. Germline lookup yields CDR1 SGHNT and CDR2 YENEEA. This CDR3 is CASSYRDRPYEQYF. The CDR3 DNA sequence: TGTGCCAGCAGCTACCGGGACAGGCCCTACGAGCAGTACTTC.

The genes are TRBV28 and TRBJ2-7; a possible D gene is TRBD1 (6 bases). V dropped 5 bases and J dropped 5 bases, with 19 bases sitting between them. CDR3 length: 15 amino acids. Germline-derived CDR1 and CDR2 are MDHEN and SYDVKM. Here the CDR3 reads CASSPSWGQSHEQYF. The DNA of the CDR3 is TGTGCCAGCAGTCCTTCCTGGGGGCAGTCACACGAGCAGTACTTC.

Comments on this clone: The sample contains more than one DNA sequence encoding this CDR3. The chain has TRBV15 and TRBJ2-7; D gene unclear. Trimming left V 1 base short and J 1 base short, with 2 bases between. This CDR3 is 12 amino acids long. Germline CDR1 LNHNV, CDR2 YYDKDF (reference sequence). The CDR3 protein is CATSRASYEQYF. The DNA for the CDR3 is TGTGCCACCAGCAGAGCTTCCTACGAGCAGTACTTC.

The chain carries TRBV7-7 and TRBJ2-5, with D perhaps given as TRBD1 or TRBD2 (5 bases each). Trimming pared 5 bases from V and 4 bases from J, leaving 11 bases between. The germline gives CDR1 SSHAT, CDR2 FNYEAQ (reference sequence). This CDR3 contains 13 residues. Here the CDR3 reads CASSKGRPETQYF. In DNA form, the CDR3 reads TGTGCCAGCAGCAAGGGACGCCCAGAGACCCAGTACTTC.

CDR3 sequence: CASSKDREGAPQHF. The DNA for the CDR3 is TGTGCCAGTAGTAAGGACAGGGAAGGTGCGCCCCAGCATTTT. The chain recombines TRBV19 with TRBJ1-5, with TRBD1 matching 8 bases. The V gene end was trimmed by 4 bases and the J gene end by 9 bases; junction bases not matched to a gene: 8. CDR3 size: 14 residues. The germline V gene encodes CDR1 LNHDA and CDR2 SQIVND (reference sequence). Using reference TRBV19 and TRBJ1-5 for the parts outside the CDR3, the full variable domain is DGGITQSPKYLFRKEGQNVTLSCEQNLNHDAMYWYRQDPGQGLRLIYYSQIVNDFQKGDIAEGYSVSREKKESFPLTVTSAQKNPTAFYLCASSKDREGAPQHFGDGTRLSIL.

This rearrangement joins TRBV6-1 to TRBJ2-3; 9 bases match TRBD2. Per the germline V gene, CDR1 is MNHNS and CDR2 is SASEGT. J gave up 4 bases and V 11 bases, and 7 bases lay outside the gene matches. The CDR3 extends over 13 amino acids. CDR3 residues: CAGLAGASDTQYF. In DNA form, the CDR3 reads TGTGCCGGATTAGCGGGAGCCTCAGATACGCAGTATTTT.

The V call is TRBV9, the J call TRBJ2-1; D perhaps matches TRBD2 (5 bases). Germline V gene sequence: CDR1 SGDLS, CDR2 YYNGEE. This CDR3 has 16 residues. Trimming left V 0 bases short and J 5 bases short, with 15 bases between. CDR3 sequence (DNA): TGTGCCAGCAGCGTAGTCGGTGGGAGCACCGACAATGAGCAGTTCTTC. Its translation is CASSVVGGSTDNEQFF.

This rearrangement joins TRBV25-1 to TRBJ2-5; D uncertain. The germline V and J ends were trimmed by 3 bases and 2 bases, with 1 base remaining between them. This CDR3 region has 11 residues. The germline V gene has CDR1 MGHDK and CDR2 SYGVNS. This CDR3 reads CASSEQETQYF. CDR3 DNA: TGTGCCAGCAGTGAGCAAGAGACCCAGTACTTC.

The chain recombines TRBV5-1 with TRBJ2-3; 9 bases agree with TRBD1. Germline values: CDR1 SGHRS, CDR2 YFSETQ. J gave up 2 bases and V 5 bases, and 9 bases lay outside the gene matches. The CDR3 contains 16 residues. CDR3 sequence reads: CASSSGTGSYTDTQYF. In DNA form, the CDR3 reads TGCGCCAGCAGTTCCGGGACAGGGTCATACACAGATACGCAGTATTTT.

This clone was seen once. The chain links TRBV5-1 to TRBJ2-7, with D perhaps matching TRBD1 or TRBD2 (5 bases each). The CDR3 consists of 15 residues. Trimming left V 6 bases short and J 2 bases short, with 18 bases between. The V gene's germline CDR1 is SGHRS and CDR2 YFSETQ. CDR3 residues: CASTTIGGATYEQYF. The CDR3 DNA follows: TGCGCCAGCACTACGATTGGGGGAGCAACCTACGAGCAGTACTTC.

V gene TRBV28 combines with J gene TRBJ2-7; no reliable D call. Trimming stripped 7 bases from V and 3 bases from J, with 16 bases between. This CDR3 has 14 residues. Germline assignment: CDR1 MDHEN and CDR2 SYDVKM. CDR3 sequence reads: CASIEPGADYEQYF. CDR3 bases: TGTGCCAGCATCGAACCCGGCGCGGACTACGAGCAGTACTTC.

The chain uses TRBV6-5 and TRBJ2-1, with 11 bases that match TRBD1. CDR1 is MNHEY, CDR2 SVGAGI, per germline. Trimming removed 6 bases from V and 9 bases from J; junction bases left unmatched: 7. CDR3 length: 14 residues. Here the CDR3 DNA reads TGTGCCAGCAGAAGAGGACAGGGGGCAGTTGAGCAGTTCTTC. Its protein is CASRRGQGAVEQFF.

The chain is built from TRBV5-4 and TRBJ2-5; 8 bases are shared with TRBD2. Germline CDR1 and CDR2: SGHNT and YYREEE (reference sequence). The length of the CDR3 is 16 residues. Losses at the gene ends were 5 bases for V and 2 bases for J; bases not matched to a gene: 11. The CDR3 sequence: CASSHFPGLGQETQYF. The DNA for the CDR3 is TGTGCCAGCAGTCATTTCCCGGGACTAGGTCAAGAGACCCAGTACTTC.

As concerns this clone: Other DNA sequences of this sample code for an identical CDR3. This chain connects TRBV19 to TRBJ1-1; D remains unclear. Germline loops: CDR1 LNHDA, CDR2 SQIVND (reference sequence). The CDR3 covers 13 residues. V lost 5 bases to trimming and J lost 4 bases, with 11 bases between them. Written as DNA, the CDR3 is TGTGCCAGTAGTGAAGGGCGAGGCACTGAAGCTTTCTTT. This gives the protein CASSEGRGTEAFF.

The table lists this clone with a few counts. The V gene is TRBV7-9, the J gene TRBJ1-1, with D hard to call. V was pared by 2 bases and J by 7 bases, with 14 bases between. The CDR3 spans 14 residues. CDR1 and CDR2 from the germline V gene are SEHNR and FQNEAQ (reference sequence). Here the CDR3 reads CASSLLGGLGEAFF. In DNA form, the CDR3 reads TGTGCCAGCAGCTTACTGGGCGGTTTGGGTGAAGCTTTCTTT. Full variable domain (remainder filled in from reference TRBV7-9 and TRBJ1-1): DTGVSQNPRHKITKRGQNVTFRCDPISEHNRLYWYRQTLGQGPEFLTYFQNEAQLEKSRLLSDRFSAERPKGSFSTLEIQRTEQGDSAMYLCASSLLGGLGEAFFGQGTRLTVV.

Of note for this clone: Additional DNA sequences in this sample encode the identical CDR3. V usage is TRBV20-1 and J usage is TRBJ2-5; D may be TRBD1 (5 bases). The CDR3 sequence is 11 residues long. V was shortened by 6 bases and J by 5 bases, with 10 bases between the two germline ends. From germline, CDR1 is DFQATT and CDR2 SNEGSKA (reference sequence). This chain's CDR3 is CSARQGETQYF. CDR3 bases: TGCAGTGCGCGGCAGGGTGAGACCCAGTACTTC.

The CDR3 here is CASSQSSGNTIYF. The CDR3 nucleotides read TGCGCCAGCAGCCAATCCTCTGGAAACACCATATATTTT. V gene TRBV4-3 combines with J gene TRBJ1-3; no clear D. Trimming took 2 bases from V and 0 from J, leaving 2 bases between them. Germline V gene data show CDR1 as LGHNA and CDR2 as YSLEER. This CDR3 spans 13 amino acids.

The V gene is TRBV11-1, the J gene TRBJ2-7, with 10 bases lining up with TRBD1. This CDR3 is 15 amino acids long. The junction had 8 bases not matched to a gene; V was cut back by 5 bases and J by 4 bases. Per germline, CDR1 SGHAT and CDR2 FQDESV (reference sequence). The CDR3 loop reads CASSPRDRGTYEQYF. CDR3 nucleotide sequence: TGTGCCAGCAGCCCCCGGGACAGGGGCACGTACGAGCAGTACTTC.

The chain combines TRBV11-2 with TRBJ2-1; D is unclear. Looked up from germline, CDR1 is SGHAT and CDR2 is FQNNGV. The V end was cut by 2 bases, the J end by 0 bases, with 20 bases between. CDR3 length: 19 amino acids. The CDR3 sequence is CASSLRSRVTGRSYNEQFF. The CDR3 nucleotides are TGTGCCAGCAGCTTAAGGTCAAGGGTCACTGGACGCTCCTACAATGAGCAGTTCTTC.

The V call is TRBV4-3, the J call TRBJ2-7; 7 bases fit TRBD1. This CDR3 is 15 amino acids long. V was pared by 3 bases and J by 4 bases, with 9 bases of the junction left unmatched. Per germline, CDR1 LGHNA and CDR2 YSLEER. Written as DNA, the CDR3 is TGCGCCAGCAGCCAGGGACAGCGTAGCACGTACGAGCAGTACTTC. It encodes CASSQGQRSTYEQYF.

The chain links TRBV6-5 to TRBJ2-5, with D perhaps being TRBD1 or TRBD2 (5 bases each). Between the trimmed V and J ends, which lost 6 bases and 3 bases, there was a span of 17 bases. CDR1 and CDR2 (germline): MNHEY, SVGAGI. The CDR3 runs 15 residues. CDR3 sequence (DNA): TGTGCCAGCAGGAGAGCGTGGGGGATGGAAGAGACCCAGTACTTC. Translating it yields CASRRAWGMEETQYF.